Listed below are T cell receptor beta chains from one sample, sequenced in a study of T cells in Graves' hyperthyroidism and ophthalmopathy. Each CDR3 protein is one row after TCRdb ran MiXCR on the multiplex PCR reads. This repertoire shows about 320,000 distinct CDR3 sequences, around a sixth found once; its top ten account for 33%. The specimen sequenced was blood. These receptor sequences come from a man aged 25-45 years with Graves' hyperthyroidism. The CDR3 runs from the conserved cysteine through the conserved F or W. Each record gives: CDR3 length, D gene, clone size, V gene, J gene, CDR3 DNA, CDR3 protein. D genes are given only for firm matches. Not every row has a clone size; where given, it reads once, few, many or a size class.

CDR3 length: 11
D gene: TRBD1
clone size: few
V gene: TRBV29-1
J gene: TRBJ1-1
CDR3 DNA: TGCAGCGTTGAGGGGACAGGGGAAGCTTTCTTT
CDR3 protein: CSVEGTGEAFF

CDR3 length: 11
D gene: -
clone size: many
V gene: TRBV20-1
J gene: TRBJ2-1
CDR3 DNA: TGCAGTGCTAGCCGTCTAAATGAGCAGTTCTTC
CDR3 protein: CSASRLNEQFF

CDR3 length: 12
D gene: -
clone size: -
V gene: TRBV5-1
J gene: TRBJ2-3
CDR3 DNA: TGCGCCAGCAGCTTGGAGGCAGGTACGCAGTATTTT
CDR3 protein: CASSLEAGTQYF

CDR3 length: 15
D gene: -
clone size: many
V gene: TRBV12-3/TRBV12-4
J gene: TRBJ2-1
CDR3 DNA: TGTGCCAGCAGTTTGTCAGAAGGCTCCTACAATGAGCAGTTCTTC
CDR3 protein: CASSLSEGSYNEQFF

CDR3 length: 13
D gene: -
clone size: many
V gene: TRBV6-1
J gene: TRBJ1-1
CDR3 DNA: TGTGCCAGCAGTAAACAGGGATCCGCTGAAGCTTTCTTT
CDR3 protein: CASSKQGSAEAFF

CDR3 length: 15
D gene: -
clone size: -
V gene: TRBV11-2
J gene: TRBJ1-4
CDR3 DNA: TGTGCCAGCAGCTGGTCCGGGACCGTTGGTGAAAAACTGTTTTTT
CDR3 protein: CASSWSGTVGEKLFF

CDR3 length: 12
D gene: -
clone size: many
V gene: TRBV7-9
J gene: TRBJ1-5
CDR3 DNA: TGTGCCAGCAGCGCCCCTTATCAGCCCCAGCATTTT
CDR3 protein: CASSAPYQPQHF

CDR3 length: 17
D gene: TRBD2
clone size: many
V gene: TRBV11-2
J gene: TRBJ2-1
CDR3 DNA: TGTGCCAGCAGCCCCAGTCCGGGACTAGTTACCTACAATGAGCAGTTCTTC
CDR3 protein: CASSPSPGLVTYNEQFF

CDR3 length: 14
D gene: TRBD1
clone size: many
V gene: TRBV12-3/TRBV12-4
J gene: TRBJ1-6
CDR3 DNA: TGTGCCAGCAGTCCCCGGGACAGGGGTTCACCCCTCCACTTT
CDR3 protein: CASSPRDRGSPLHF

CDR3 length: 15
D gene: -
clone size: many
V gene: TRBV11-2
J gene: TRBJ1-1
CDR3 DNA: TGTGCCAGCAGCTTAGATGAGGGGCGAAAAACTGAAGCTTTCTTT
CDR3 protein: CASSLDEGRKTEAFF

CDR3 length: 15
D gene: -
clone size: -
V gene: TRBV5-1
J gene: TRBJ2-5
CDR3 DNA: TGCGCCAGCAGCCAAGAGGGGCTAGAGGGGGAGACCCAGTACTTC
CDR3 protein: CASSQEGLEGETQYF

CDR3 length: 13
D gene: -
clone size: many
V gene: TRBV28
J gene: TRBJ2-5
CDR3 DNA: TGTGCCAGCAGTGGGCGGGACAGAGAGACCCAGTACTTC
CDR3 protein: CASSGRDRETQYF

CDR3 length: 18
D gene: TRBD2
clone size: -
V gene: TRBV7-8
J gene: TRBJ2-2
CDR3 DNA: TGTGCCAGCAGCACTCGGACTAGCGGGAGGGTGTTGGGCGGGGAGCTGTTTTTT
CDR3 protein: CASSTRTSGRVLGGELFF

CDR3 length: 14
D gene: -
clone size: few
V gene: TRBV6-1
J gene: TRBJ1-2
CDR3 DNA: TGTGCCAGCAGGCACCGGGGGCCTTCCTATGGCTACACCTTC
CDR3 protein: CASRHRGPSYGYTF

CDR3 length: 16
D gene: -
clone size: many
V gene: TRBV7-9
J gene: TRBJ2-7
CDR3 DNA: TGTGCCAGCAGCTCCGATCGGACTTTTTCCTCCTACGAGCAGTACTTC
CDR3 protein: CASSSDRTFSSYEQYF

CDR3 length: 12
D gene: -
clone size: few
V gene: TRBV29-1
J gene: TRBJ2-1
CDR3 DNA: TGCAGCGTTGACGCTGGACCCGGTGAGCAGTTCTTC
CDR3 protein: CSVDAGPGEQFF

CDR3 length: 15
D gene: -
clone size: few
V gene: TRBV5-1
J gene: TRBJ2-6
CDR3 DNA: TGCGCCAGCAGCTTGCTGGACCCTGGGGCCAACGTCCTGACTTTC
CDR3 protein: CASSLLDPGANVLTF

CDR3 length: 12
D gene: -
clone size: many
V gene: TRBV2
J gene: TRBJ2-7
CDR3 DNA: TGTGCCAGCATTCTCCGGGACTACGAGCAGTACTTC
CDR3 protein: CASILRDYEQYF

CDR3 length: 19
D gene: -
clone size: -
V gene: TRBV7-9
J gene: TRBJ1-4
CDR3 DNA: TGTGCCAGCAGCCCTAGGGCAGGGTTGGGGCCATCAACTAATGAAAAACTGTTTTTT
CDR3 protein: CASSPRAGLGPSTNEKLFF

CDR3 length: 18
D gene: TRBD2
clone size: -
V gene: TRBV2
J gene: TRBJ2-7
CDR3 DNA: TGTGCCAGCACGGATACGGCCGGGACTAGCGACCCCACCTACGAGCAGTACTTC
CDR3 protein: CASTDTAGTSDPTYEQYF

CDR3 length: 14
D gene: TRBD1
clone size: many
V gene: TRBV11-2
J gene: TRBJ2-7
CDR3 DNA: TGTGCCAGCAGCCTCGGGGACAGCCCCTACGAGCAGTACTTC
CDR3 protein: CASSLGDSPYEQYF

CDR3 length: 11
D gene: -
clone size: many
V gene: TRBV5-8
J gene: TRBJ2-2
CDR3 DNA: TGTGCCAGCAGCTTGTCCCGGGAGCTGTTTTTT
CDR3 protein: CASSLSRELFF

CDR3 length: 15
D gene: -
clone size: -
V gene: TRBV7-8
J gene: TRBJ2-6
CDR3 DNA: TGTGCCAGCAGCTTAGAGGCCCCTGGGGCCAACGTCCTGACTTTC
CDR3 protein: CASSLEAPGANVLTF

CDR3 length: 16
D gene: -
clone size: -
V gene: TRBV24-1
J gene: TRBJ1-2
CDR3 DNA: TGTGCCACCAGTGATACGGGACGGAGTCCTAACTATGGCTACACCTTC
CDR3 protein: CATSDTGRSPNYGYTF

CDR3 length: 16
D gene: TRBD1
clone size: few
V gene: TRBV5-1
J gene: TRBJ1-1
CDR3 DNA: TGCGCCAGCAGCTTAAAGGGGGCGAGAGGTAACACTGAAGCTTTCTTT
CDR3 protein: CASSLKGARGNTEAFF

CDR3 length: 14
D gene: -
clone size: many
V gene: TRBV2
J gene: TRBJ1-2
CDR3 DNA: TGTGCCAGCAGACCTTACAGGGACGGTCATGGCTACACCTTC
CDR3 protein: CASRPYRDGHGYTF

CDR3 length: 14
D gene: -
clone size: few
V gene: TRBV19
J gene: TRBJ2-1
CDR3 DNA: TGTGCCAGTAGTTCGGTCGGGACCTACAATGAGCAGTTCTTC
CDR3 protein: CASSSVGTYNEQFF

CDR3 length: 15
D gene: TRBD1
clone size: few
V gene: TRBV10-2
J gene: TRBJ1-5
CDR3 DNA: TGCGCCAGCAGTTCCGGGACAGGGGTAGGTCAGCCCCAGCATTTT
CDR3 protein: CASSSGTGVGQPQHF

CDR3 length: 13
D gene: -
clone size: many
V gene: TRBV7-2
J gene: TRBJ2-3
CDR3 DNA: TGTGCCAGCAGTGACCCCCTTTATGGTACGCAGTATTTT
CDR3 protein: CASSDPLYGTQYF

CDR3 length: 16
D gene: -
clone size: few
V gene: TRBV7-8
J gene: TRBJ1-4
CDR3 DNA: TGTGCCAGCAGCTCCACCCGGACACGGCATAATGAAAAACTGTTTTTT
CDR3 protein: CASSSTRTRHNEKLFF

CDR3 length: 13
D gene: -
clone size: -
V gene: TRBV11-2
J gene: TRBJ2-3
CDR3 DNA: TGTGCCAGCAACCCCTTAACCGGGGATACGCAGTATTTT
CDR3 protein: CASNPLTGDTQYF

CDR3 length: 14
D gene: -
clone size: many
V gene: TRBV2
J gene: TRBJ2-2
CDR3 DNA: TGTGCCAGCACCAAGCACGTGAACACCGGGGAGCTGTTTTTT
CDR3 protein: CASTKHVNTGELFF

CDR3 length: 14
D gene: -
clone size: few
V gene: TRBV30
J gene: TRBJ2-3
CDR3 DNA: TGTGCCTGGAGTATGGGCGGATTCACAGATACGCAGTATTTT
CDR3 protein: CAWSMGGFTDTQYF

CDR3 length: 13
D gene: -
clone size: few
V gene: TRBV7-9
J gene: TRBJ2-3
CDR3 DNA: TGTGCCAGCAGCTCCGACGCGCCAGATACGCAGTATTTT
CDR3 protein: CASSSDAPDTQYF

CDR3 length: 16
D gene: TRBD2
clone size: -
V gene: TRBV4-1
J gene: TRBJ2-5
CDR3 DNA: TGCGCCAGCAGCCAAGGACGACTAGCGGGACAAGAGACCCAGTACTTC
CDR3 protein: CASSQGRLAGQETQYF

CDR3 length: 15
D gene: TRBD2
clone size: few
V gene: TRBV5-1
J gene: TRBJ2-7
CDR3 DNA: TGCGCCAGCAGCAGGGGGACTAGCGGAATCTACGAGCAGTACTTC
CDR3 protein: CASSRGTSGIYEQYF

CDR3 length: 14
D gene: -
clone size: -
V gene: TRBV5-1
J gene: TRBJ2-7
CDR3 DNA: TGCGCCAGCAGCTTGGGATCCCAGGACTACGAGCAGTACTTC
CDR3 protein: CASSLGSQDYEQYF

CDR3 length: 12
D gene: -
clone size: few
V gene: TRBV6-1
J gene: TRBJ2-4
CDR3 DNA: TGTGCCAGCATCTCCCCGGAAAACATTCAGTACTTC
CDR3 protein: CASISPENIQYF

CDR3 length: 14
D gene: -
clone size: few
V gene: TRBV19
J gene: TRBJ1-3
CDR3 DNA: TGTGCCAGTAGTGTCACCGACTCTGGAAACACCATATATTTT
CDR3 protein: CASSVTDSGNTIYF

CDR3 length: 12
D gene: -
clone size: -
V gene: TRBV7-9
J gene: TRBJ2-1
CDR3 DNA: TGTGCCAGCAGCCAGGGGAACCGCCCACAGTTCTTC
CDR3 protein: CASSQGNRPQFF

CDR3 length: 14
D gene: -
clone size: -
V gene: TRBV28
J gene: TRBJ2-7
CDR3 DNA: TGTGCCAGCAGTTTGGGTACACCAACCTACGAGCAGTACTTC
CDR3 protein: CASSLGTPTYEQYF

CDR3 length: 13
D gene: TRBD2
clone size: many
V gene: TRBV7-9
J gene: TRBJ2-7
CDR3 DNA: TGTGCCAGCAGAGGCGGGAGCTCCTACGAGCAGTACTTC
CDR3 protein: CASRGGSSYEQYF

CDR3 length: 17
D gene: TRBD2
clone size: few
V gene: TRBV10-3
J gene: TRBJ2-2
CDR3 DNA: TGTGCCATCAGTGATGGGGAGCGGGAGGGCGAGAGCGGGGAGCTGTTTTTT
CDR3 protein: CAISDGEREGESGELFF

CDR3 length: 13
D gene: -
clone size: many
V gene: TRBV12-3/TRBV12-4
J gene: TRBJ1-4
CDR3 DNA: TGTGCCAGCAGCCGGTACAGTAATGAAAAACTGTTTTTT
CDR3 protein: CASSRYSNEKLFF

CDR3 length: 13
D gene: -
clone size: many
V gene: TRBV5-1
J gene: TRBJ1-3
CDR3 DNA: TGCGCCAGCAGCTTCGAGGTACCTAACACCATATATTTT
CDR3 protein: CASSFEVPNTIYF

CDR3 length: 16
D gene: TRBD1
clone size: -
V gene: TRBV4-1
J gene: TRBJ2-7
CDR3 DNA: TGCGCCAGCAGCCAGGAACCGGGACAGGCCTCCTACGAGCAGTACTTC
CDR3 protein: CASSQEPGQASYEQYF

CDR3 length: 14
D gene: -
clone size: -
V gene: TRBV4-2
J gene: TRBJ2-3
CDR3 DNA: TGTGCCAGCAGCCTCGAGGGGGGCGCAGATACGCAGTATTTT
CDR3 protein: CASSLEGGADTQYF

CDR3 length: 14
D gene: TRBD1
clone size: many
V gene: TRBV28
J gene: TRBJ1-2
CDR3 DNA: TGTGCCAGCAGTCTTACGGACAGGGGGTATGGCTACACCTTC
CDR3 protein: CASSLTDRGYGYTF

CDR3 length: 15
D gene: TRBD2
clone size: many
V gene: TRBV20-1
J gene: TRBJ2-7
CDR3 DNA: TGCAGTGCTCTTCCCGGCGGGGGGTCGGACTACGAGCAGTACTTC
CDR3 protein: CSALPGGGSDYEQYF

CDR3 length: 13
D gene: -
clone size: -
V gene: TRBV24-1
J gene: TRBJ1-4
CDR3 DNA: TGTGCCACCAGTGACTCCGGGACGGAAAAACTGTTTTTT
CDR3 protein: CATSDSGTEKLFF

CDR3 length: 14
D gene: TRBD2
clone size: many
V gene: TRBV6-6
J gene: TRBJ2-3
CDR3 DNA: TGTGCCAGCAGTTACGCGGGGGGGACAGATACGCAGTATTTT
CDR3 protein: CASSYAGGTDTQYF

CDR3 length: 15
D gene: TRBD2
clone size: many
V gene: TRBV11-2
J gene: TRBJ2-1
CDR3 DNA: TGTGCCAGCAGCTCTGGGGCGGGAGTAAAAAATGAGCAGTTCTTC
CDR3 protein: CASSSGAGVKNEQFF

CDR3 length: 16
D gene: -
clone size: -
V gene: TRBV4-1
J gene: TRBJ2-1
CDR3 DNA: TGCGCCAGCAGCCAAGATCTTGACGGGAGCTACAATGAGCAGTTCTTC
CDR3 protein: CASSQDLDGSYNEQFF

CDR3 length: 13
D gene: -
clone size: many
V gene: TRBV20-1
J gene: TRBJ2-7
CDR3 DNA: TGCAGTGCGCCAGACGGGAGCTCCTACGAGCAGTACTTC
CDR3 protein: CSAPDGSSYEQYF

CDR3 length: 14
D gene: -
clone size: -
V gene: TRBV5-4
J gene: TRBJ1-1
CDR3 DNA: TGTGCCAGCAGCCCTACTAGGAGTGTTCCTGAAGCTTTCTTT
CDR3 protein: CASSPTRSVPEAFF

CDR3 length: 13
D gene: -
clone size: many
V gene: TRBV3-1
J gene: TRBJ1-1
CDR3 DNA: TGTGCCAGCAGCCAGGCGGGTATCGCTGAAGCTTTCTTT
CDR3 protein: CASSQAGIAEAFF

CDR3 length: 14
D gene: -
clone size: many
V gene: TRBV2
J gene: TRBJ1-5
CDR3 DNA: TGTGCCAGCTTGTACAGGGATTTTGGTCAGCCCCAGCATTTT
CDR3 protein: CASLYRDFGQPQHF

CDR3 length: 12
D gene: -
clone size: many
V gene: TRBV7-8
J gene: TRBJ1-2
CDR3 DNA: TGTGCCAGCAGCCCGAGACAGTATGGCTACACCTTC
CDR3 protein: CASSPRQYGYTF

CDR3 length: 17
D gene: -
clone size: many
V gene: TRBV20-1
J gene: TRBJ1-6
CDR3 DNA: TGCAGTGCTAGAGTACCCGAACGGGGGGGGAGGTATTCACCCCTCCACTTT
CDR3 protein: CSARVPERGGRYSPLHF

CDR3 length: 14
D gene: -
clone size: few
V gene: TRBV10-3
J gene: TRBJ2-1
CDR3 DNA: TGTGCCATCAGCTTTGGACATACTTACAATGAGCAGTTCTTC
CDR3 protein: CAISFGHTYNEQFF